This T cell receptor (beta chain) was profiled in a study of cytomegalovirus exposure and HLA in healthy donors. General observations from the study: The study designated around 150 TCR beta chains cytomegalovirus-associated.

Germline loops: CDR1 SGHNT, CDR2 YYREEE (reference sequence). There are 15 residues in the CDR3. V trimming: 0 bases; J trimming: 11 bases; junction bases outside the gene matches: 10. On this clone: The antigen remains undetermined.

Both 60 Vbeta primers and 13 Jbeta primers went into the PCR. The repertoire was sequenced with immunoSEQ multiplex PCR; TCRdb's copy has only in-frame clones and lacks some. The data contain 250,000 to 350,000 clones, 75% to 90% of them singletons. Specimen: PBMCs. V is TRBV5-4 and J is TRBJ1-1; 10 bases line up with TRBD1. The sequence was collected from a man aged 35 to 55 in good health and CMV-seropositive. CDR3 sequence reads: CASSLGGADRGRAFF. The CDR3 DNA follows: TGTGCCAGCAGCTTGGGGGGGGCCGACAGGGGGCGCGCTTTCTTT.